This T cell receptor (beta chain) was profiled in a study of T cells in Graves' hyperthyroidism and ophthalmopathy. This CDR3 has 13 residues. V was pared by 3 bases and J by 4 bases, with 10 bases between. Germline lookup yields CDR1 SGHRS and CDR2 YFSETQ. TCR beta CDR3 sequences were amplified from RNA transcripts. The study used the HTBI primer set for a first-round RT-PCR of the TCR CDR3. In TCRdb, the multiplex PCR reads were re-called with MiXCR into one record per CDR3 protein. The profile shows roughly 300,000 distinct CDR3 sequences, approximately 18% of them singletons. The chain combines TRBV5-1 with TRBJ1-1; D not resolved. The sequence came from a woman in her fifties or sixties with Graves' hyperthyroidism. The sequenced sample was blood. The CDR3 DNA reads TGCGCCAGCAGCTCTGGAGGGAGCACTGAAGCTTTCTTT. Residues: CASSSGGSTEAFF.